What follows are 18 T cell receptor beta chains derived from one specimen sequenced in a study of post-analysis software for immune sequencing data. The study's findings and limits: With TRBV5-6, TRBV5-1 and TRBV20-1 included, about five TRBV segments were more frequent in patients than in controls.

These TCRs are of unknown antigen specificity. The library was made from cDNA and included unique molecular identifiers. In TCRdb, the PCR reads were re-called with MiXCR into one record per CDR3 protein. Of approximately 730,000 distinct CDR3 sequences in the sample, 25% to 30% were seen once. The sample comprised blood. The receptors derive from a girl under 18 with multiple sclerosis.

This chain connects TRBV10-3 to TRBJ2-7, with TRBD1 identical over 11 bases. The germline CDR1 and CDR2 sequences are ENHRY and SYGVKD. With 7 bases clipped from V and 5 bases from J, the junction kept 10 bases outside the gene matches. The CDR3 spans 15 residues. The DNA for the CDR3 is TGTGCCATCAACCAGGACAGGGGGCAAAAGGACGAGCAGTACTTC. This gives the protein CAINQDRGQKDEQYF.

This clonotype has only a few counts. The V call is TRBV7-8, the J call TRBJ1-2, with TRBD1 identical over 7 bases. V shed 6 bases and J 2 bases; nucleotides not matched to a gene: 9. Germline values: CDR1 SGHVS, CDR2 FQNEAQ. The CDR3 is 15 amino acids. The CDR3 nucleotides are TGTGCCAGCAGTCCACAGGGGATACCGAACTATGGCTACACCTTC. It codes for CASSPQGIPNYGYTF. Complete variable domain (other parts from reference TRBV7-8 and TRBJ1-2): GAGVSQSPRYKVAKRGQDVALRCDPISGHVSLFWYQQALGQGPEFLTYFQNEAQLDKSGLPSDRFFAERPEGSVSTLKIQRTQQEDSAVYLCASSPQGIPNYGYTFGSGTRLTVV.

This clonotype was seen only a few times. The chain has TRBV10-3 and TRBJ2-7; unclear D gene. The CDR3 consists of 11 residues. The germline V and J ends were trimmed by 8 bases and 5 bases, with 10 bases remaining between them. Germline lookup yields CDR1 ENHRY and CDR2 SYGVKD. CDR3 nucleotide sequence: TGTGCCATCGGCATAGATGACGAGCAGTACTTC. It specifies CAIGIDDEQYF.

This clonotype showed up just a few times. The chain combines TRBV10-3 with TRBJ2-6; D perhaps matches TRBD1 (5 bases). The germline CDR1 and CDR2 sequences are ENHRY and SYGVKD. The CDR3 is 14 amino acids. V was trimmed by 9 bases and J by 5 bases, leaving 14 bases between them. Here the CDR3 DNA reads TGTGCCATAGCCCAGGGCGGTAGGGCCAACGTCCTGACTTTC. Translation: CAIAQGGRANVLTF.

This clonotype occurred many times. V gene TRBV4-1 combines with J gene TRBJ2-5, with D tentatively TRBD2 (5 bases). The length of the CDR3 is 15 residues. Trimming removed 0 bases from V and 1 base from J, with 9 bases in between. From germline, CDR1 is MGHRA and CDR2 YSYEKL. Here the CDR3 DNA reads TGCGCCAGCAGCCAAGATGGCGGGCCCCAAGAGACCCAGTACTTC. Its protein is CASSQDGGPQETQYF.

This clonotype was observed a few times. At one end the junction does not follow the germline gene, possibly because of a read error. Written as DNA, the CDR3 is TGTGTCAGCAGGGGGGGATCCTACGAGCAGTACTTC. Its translation is CVSRGGSYEQYF. The chain recombines TRBV6-6 with TRBJ2-7; perhaps D is TRBD1 or TRBD2 (7 bases each). The CDR3 is made up of 12 amino acids. Looked up from germline, CDR1 is MNHNY and CDR2 is SVGAGI (reference sequence).

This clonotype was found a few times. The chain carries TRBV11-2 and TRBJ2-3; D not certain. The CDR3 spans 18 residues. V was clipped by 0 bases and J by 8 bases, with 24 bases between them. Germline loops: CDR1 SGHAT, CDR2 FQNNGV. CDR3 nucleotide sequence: TGTGCCAGCAGCTTAGATTATGGGCATCATGGTACGGCGAGTACGCAGTATTTT. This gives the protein CASSLDYGHHGTASTQYF.

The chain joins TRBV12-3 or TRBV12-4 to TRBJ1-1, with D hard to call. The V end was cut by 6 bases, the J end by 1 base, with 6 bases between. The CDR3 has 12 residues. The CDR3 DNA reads TGTGCCAGCAGCCCTGAGAACACTGAAGCTTTCTTT. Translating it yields CASSPENTEAFF.

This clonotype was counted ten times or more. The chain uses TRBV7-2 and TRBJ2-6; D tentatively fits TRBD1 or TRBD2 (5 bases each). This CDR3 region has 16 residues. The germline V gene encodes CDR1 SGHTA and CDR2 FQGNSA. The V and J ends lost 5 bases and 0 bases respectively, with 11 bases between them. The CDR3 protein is CASSPGPGSGANVLTF. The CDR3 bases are TGTGCCAGCAGCCCGGGACCGGGCTCTGGGGCCAACGTCCTGACTTTC.

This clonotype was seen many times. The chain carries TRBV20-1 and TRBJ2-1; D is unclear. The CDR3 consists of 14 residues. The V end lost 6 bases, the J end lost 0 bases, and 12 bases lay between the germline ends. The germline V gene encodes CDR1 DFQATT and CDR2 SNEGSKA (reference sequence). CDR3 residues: CSAPAPRSYNEQFF. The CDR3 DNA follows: TGCAGTGCCCCCGCCCCCCGCTCCTACAATGAGCAGTTCTTC.

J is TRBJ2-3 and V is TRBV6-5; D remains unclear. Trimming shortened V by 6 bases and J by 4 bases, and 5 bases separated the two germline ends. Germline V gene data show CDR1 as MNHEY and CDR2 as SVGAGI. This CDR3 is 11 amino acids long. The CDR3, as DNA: TGTGCCAGCAGGAGATCAGATACGCAGTATTTT. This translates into CASRRSDTQYF.

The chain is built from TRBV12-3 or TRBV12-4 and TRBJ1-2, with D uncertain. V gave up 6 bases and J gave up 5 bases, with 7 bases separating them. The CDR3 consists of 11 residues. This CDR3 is CASRRAYGYTF. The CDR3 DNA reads TGTGCCAGCAGGCGAGCGTATGGCTACACCTTC.

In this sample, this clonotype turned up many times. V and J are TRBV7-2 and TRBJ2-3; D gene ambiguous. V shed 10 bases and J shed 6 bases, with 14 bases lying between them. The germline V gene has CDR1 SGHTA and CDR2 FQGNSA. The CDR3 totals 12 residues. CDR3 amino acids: CATAPLGDTQYF. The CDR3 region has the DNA TGTGCCACCGCCCCGCTTGGTGATACGCAGTATTTT.

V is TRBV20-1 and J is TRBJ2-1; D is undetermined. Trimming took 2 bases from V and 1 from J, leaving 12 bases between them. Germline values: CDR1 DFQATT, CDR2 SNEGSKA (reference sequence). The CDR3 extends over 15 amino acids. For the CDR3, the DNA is TGCAGTGCTAGACGACCAATTAGATCCTACAATGAGCAGTTCTTC. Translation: CSARRPIRSYNEQFF.

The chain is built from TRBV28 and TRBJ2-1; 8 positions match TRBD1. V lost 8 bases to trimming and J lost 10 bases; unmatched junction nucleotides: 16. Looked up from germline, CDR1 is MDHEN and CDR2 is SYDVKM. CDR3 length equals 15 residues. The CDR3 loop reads CASQVPQGAVYEQFF. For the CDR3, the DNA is TGTGCCAGCCAAGTCCCCCAGGGGGCCGTCTACGAGCAGTTCTTC.

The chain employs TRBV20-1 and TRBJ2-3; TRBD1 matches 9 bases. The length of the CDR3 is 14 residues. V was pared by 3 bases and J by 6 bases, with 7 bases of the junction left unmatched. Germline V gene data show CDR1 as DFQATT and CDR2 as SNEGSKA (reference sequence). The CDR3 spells CSASGQGYGDTQYF. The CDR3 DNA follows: TGCAGTGCTAGTGGACAGGGGTATGGGGATACGCAGTATTTT.

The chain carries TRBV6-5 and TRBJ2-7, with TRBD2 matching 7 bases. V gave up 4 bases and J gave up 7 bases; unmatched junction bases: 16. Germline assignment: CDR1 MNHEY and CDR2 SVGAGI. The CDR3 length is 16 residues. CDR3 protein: CASSSHGVSGRTEQYF. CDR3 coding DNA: TGTGCCAGCAGTTCACACGGTGTTAGCGGGCGTACTGAGCAGTACTTC.

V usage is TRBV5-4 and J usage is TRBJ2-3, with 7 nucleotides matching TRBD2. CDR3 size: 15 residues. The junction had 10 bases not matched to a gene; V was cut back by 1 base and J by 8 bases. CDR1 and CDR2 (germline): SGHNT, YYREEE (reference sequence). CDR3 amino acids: CASSLSSGLLGTQYF. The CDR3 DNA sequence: TGTGCCAGCAGCTTGTCTAGCGGCCTCCTCGGTACGCAGTATTTT.